This TCR beta chain was identified during a study of shared clonotypes between healthy human individuals. General observations from the study: Sampling included only blood; tissue repertoires likely differ. The study's rarefaction showed incomplete sorted-subset sequencing despite large depth. A limitation of the genetic and exposure-history diversity represented arose from few donors.

As to this clone: Antigen: not known.

V was pared by 0 bases and J by 7 bases, with 9 bases of the junction left unmatched. Germline lookup yields CDR1 SGDLS and CDR2 YYNGEE. CDR3 size: 16 residues. The authors loaded 200 ng DNA, 30,000 to 35,000 T cell genomes, into sorted-subset replicate PCRs. Repertoires were generated with immunoSEQ multiplex PCR, while TCRdb's copy carries only in-frame clones and drops some. In the table there are some 1.5 million clones, around 95% of which are singletons. V usage is TRBV9 and J usage is TRBJ2-3; 9 nucleotides align to TRBD1. Sequences were obtained from naive CD4+ T cells sorted from blood. Stated subset: CD45RA+ positively selected. The receptor's source is a man aged 25-45 years in good health. Here the CDR3 DNA reads TGTGCCAGCAGCGTAGGTTTCGGACAGGGGTCAAATACGCAGTATTTT. Translating it yields CASSVGFGQGSNTQYF.